The next 27 T cell receptor beta chains were all read from a single sample in a study of blood T cell repertoires in COVID-19. Libraries were prepared by immunoSEQ multiplex PCR; TCRdb keeps only in-frame clonotypes and omits some of them. The data hold 300,000 to 350,000 clones, with less than 90% observed a single time. The sample taken for sequencing was PBMCs or T cells enriched from blood (not recorded which). The source of these receptors is a woman under 40 who had recovered from COVID-19.

The chain has TRBV10-3 and TRBJ2-3; the match to TRBD2 covers 9 bases. Looked up from germline, CDR1 is ENHRY and CDR2 is SYGVKD. V lost 3 bases, J lost 4 bases, and 5 bases stayed unmatched. CDR3 size: 15 residues. The CDR3 DNA follows: TGTGCCATCAGTGACTCGCGGGGGGGCCCAGATACGCAGTATTTT. Protein: CAISDSRGGPDTQYF.

The chain is built from TRBV2 and TRBJ1-2, with D hard to call. The ends were cut back, 4 bases at V and 5 bases at J, with 17 bases in the middle. The CDR3 runs 15 residues. The V gene's germline CDR1 is SNHLY and CDR2 FYNNEI. DNA of the CDR3: TGTGCCAGCAGTGCGGGTCCGGGATTAGAGTATGGCTACACCTTC. Protein: CASSAGPGLEYGYTF.

The chain links TRBV28 to TRBJ2-1; 11 bases fit TRBD1. CDR3 length: 16 residues. J was trimmed by 2 bases and V by 5 bases; bases with no gene match: 5. Germline V gives CDR1 MDHEN, CDR2 SYDVKM. In DNA, the CDR3 is TGTGCCAGCAGTACCTGGGGACAGGGGGCCTACAATGAGCAGTTCTTC. It is translated as CASSTWGQGAYNEQFF.

The chain is built from TRBV12-5 and TRBJ1-2; D gene ambiguous. V was cut by 6 bases and J by 6 bases, with 8 bases left in between. Germline V gene lookup returns CDR1 LGHNT and CDR2 FRNRAP. CDR3 size: 11 residues. CDR3 sequence reads: CASGPGNGYTF. The CDR3 region has the DNA TGTGCTAGTGGACCGGGGAATGGCTACACCTTC.

This chain links TRBV30 with TRBJ2-7, with 8 bases that match TRBD1. Germline trimming cut 3 bases from V and 2 bases from J; bases unmatched to any gene: 9. The CDR3 is 15 residues long. Germline CDR1 is GTSNPN and CDR2 is SVGIG (reference sequence). The CDR3 loop is CAWRGFAGQAYEQYF. In DNA, the CDR3 is TGTGCCTGGAGAGGTTTCGCGGGACAGGCCTACGAGCAGTACTTC.

This clone was seen a single time. The V call is TRBV20-1, the J call TRBJ2-7; TRBD1 aligns across 7 bases. The CDR3 runs to 11 residues. V gave up 0 bases and J gave up 9 bases; unmatched junction bases: 2. The germline V gene encodes CDR1 DFQATT and CDR2 SNEGSKA (reference sequence). The CDR3 nucleotides are TGCAGTGCTAGAGATCGGGACAGGCAGTACTTC. This sequence encodes CSARDRDRQYF.

CDR3 coding DNA: TGTGCCAGCAGCCCCGGGACAGCGAGCTCCTACGAGCAGTACTTC. It is translated as CASSPGTASSYEQYF. The rearrangement uses TRBV7-9 and TRBJ2-7; 7 bases are a match to TRBD1. Germline CDR1 SEHNR, CDR2 FQNEAQ (reference sequence). The junction had 7 bases not matched to a gene; V was cut back by 5 bases and J by 0 bases. The CDR3 covers 15 residues. Based on the CDR3 plus reference TRBV7-9 and TRBJ2-7, the full variable domain is DTGVSQNPRHKITKRGQNVTFRCDPISEHNRLYWYRQTLGQGPEFLTYFQNEAQLEKSRLLSDRFSAERPKGSFSTLEIQRTEQGDSAMYLCASSPGTASSYEQYFGPGTRLTVT.

The J gene is TRBJ1-1, the V gene TRBV7-9; weak D call: TRBD1 (6 bases). Trimming took 2 bases from V and 2 from J, leaving 12 bases between them. The CDR3 has 15 amino acids. CDR1 is SEHNR, CDR2 FQNEAQ, per germline (reference sequence). The CDR3 reads CASSLQGPRNTEAFF. The DNA for the CDR3 is TGTGCCAGCAGCTTACAGGGGCCTCGTAACACTGAAGCTTTCTTT.

The chain joins TRBV5-4 to TRBJ1-1; 10 bases agree with TRBD1. CDR1 is SGHNT and CDR2 is YYREEE in the germline V gene (reference sequence). This CDR3 spans 14 amino acids. Germline trimming cut 4 bases from V and 4 bases from J; bases unmatched to any gene: 4. This CDR3 is CASSPTGGITEAFF. The DNA of the CDR3 is TGTGCCAGCAGCCCGACAGGGGGCATCACTGAAGCTTTCTTT.

The chain employs TRBV15 and TRBJ1-2; TRBD1 agrees at 7 bases. CDR3 length: 15 amino acids. J lost 2 bases, V lost 5 bases, and 8 bases had no gene match. Germline V gene data show CDR1 as LNHNV and CDR2 as YYDKDF (reference sequence). As DNA, the CDR3 is TGTGCCACCAGCTTAAACGGACAGGCGAACTATGGCTACACCTTC. Its translation is CATSLNGQANYGYTF.

The count of this clone is one. The CDR3 region is CASSLRETGTLGANEKLFF. In nucleotides, the CDR3 is TGTGCCAGCAGCTTGAGGGAAACCGGGACACTAGGGGCTAATGAAAAACTGTTTTTT. This chain joins TRBV5-4 and TRBJ1-4, with D tentatively TRBD1 (6 bases). In germline, CDR1 is SGHNT, CDR2 YYREEE (reference sequence). This CDR3 contains 19 residues. V was cut by 1 base and J by 3 bases, with 22 bases left in between.

The chain has TRBV29-1 and TRBJ1-1; 10 bases line up with TRBD1. The CDR3 totals 13 residues. Germline lookup yields CDR1 SQVTM and CDR2 ANQGSEA. V shed 7 bases, J shed 3 bases, and the junction held 5 bases outside the gene matches. As DNA, the CDR3 is TGCAGCGCTAGGGGACAGGGGTACACTGAAGCTTTCTTT. The encoded protein is CSARGQGYTEAFF.

This chain joins TRBV10-3 and TRBJ2-3, with D perhaps TRBD1 (7 bases). This CDR3 spans 15 amino acids. Per the germline V gene, CDR1 is ENHRY and CDR2 is SYGVKD. V lost 3 bases and J 2 bases, leaving 12 bases between the germline ends. The CDR3 loop reads CAISEGGGITDTQYF. The CDR3 DNA is TGTGCCATCAGTGAAGGAGGGGGCATCACAGATACGCAGTATTTT.

The chain is built from TRBV15 and TRBJ1-5; D not resolved. The germline V and J ends were trimmed by 1 base and 5 bases, with 9 bases remaining between them. The CDR3 spans 14 residues. Germline CDR1 reads LNHNV; CDR2 reads YYDKDF (reference sequence). This CDR3 is CATSRAGPYQPQHF. The DNA for the CDR3 is TGTGCCACCAGCAGAGCTGGGCCGTATCAGCCCCAGCATTTT.

The chain couples TRBV29-1 to TRBJ2-1; D unresolved. This CDR3 spans 12 amino acids. CDR1 is SQVTM and CDR2 is ANQGSEA in the germline V gene. Trimming cost V 4 bases and J 4 bases, with 8 bases left between them. The CDR3 spells CSVVGQYNEQFF. CDR3 coding DNA: TGCAGCGTTGTTGGCCAGTACAATGAGCAGTTCTTC.

The chain carries TRBV5-6 and TRBJ2-1; unclear D gene. Germline loops: CDR1 SGHDT, CDR2 YYEEEE. This CDR3 spans 13 amino acids. The V gene lost 3 bases and the J gene lost 3 bases, with 7 bases spanning the gap. CDR3 in DNA: TGTGCCAGCAGCTCGGTCCTCTACAATGAGCAGTTCTTC. Amino acid sequence: CASSSVLYNEQFF.

The chain links TRBV2 to TRBJ1-1; D is unclear. CDR3 length equals 14 residues. CDR1 SNHLY and CDR2 FYNNEI come from the germline V gene. V was trimmed by 6 bases and J by 1 base, leaving 12 bases between them. This CDR3 reads CASRLSVPNTEAFF. CDR3 coding DNA: TGTGCCAGCAGACTCTCGGTGCCGAACACTGAAGCTTTCTTT.

Only a few counts were recorded for this clone. The chain is built from TRBV7-2 and TRBJ2-3, with D unclear. The CDR3 consists of 15 residues. Trimming shortened V by 1 base and J by 0 bases, and 8 bases separated the two germline ends. CDR1 and CDR2 from the germline V gene are SGHTA and FQGNSA. The CDR3 DNA follows: TGTGCCAGCAGCTTAGATATTGGCAGCACAGATACGCAGTATTTT. This encodes CASSLDIGSTDTQYF.

This sequence joins TRBV5-4 and TRBJ1-2, with unresolved D. Trimming took off 0 bases at V and 8 bases at J, with 14 bases between the two ends. In germline, CDR1 is SGHNT, CDR2 YYREEE (reference sequence). CDR3 length: 14 amino acids. CDR3 DNA sequence: TGTGCCAGCAGCTTGGAGGTAGGCCGGGGAGGCTACACCTTC. Protein sequence: CASSLEVGRGGYTF.

V usage is TRBV7-9 and J usage is TRBJ1-2; 10 bases are shared with TRBD1. The CDR3 extends over 15 amino acids. The V gene end was trimmed by 5 bases and the J gene end by 6 bases; junction bases not matched to a gene: 9. Germline values: CDR1 SEHNR, CDR2 FQNEAQ (reference sequence). CDR3 region: CASSQSDRGRDGYTF. CDR3 nucleotide sequence: TGTGCCAGCAGCCAATCCGACAGGGGGCGGGATGGCTACACCTTC. Full variable domain (outside the CDR3, taken from reference TRBV7-9 and TRBJ1-2): DTGVSQNPRHKITKRGQNVTFRCDPISEHNRLYWYRQTLGQGPEFLTYFQNEAQLEKSRLLSDRFSAERPKGSFSTLEIQRTEQGDSAMYLCASSQSDRGRDGYTFGSGTRLTVV.

The chain combines TRBV9 with TRBJ2-7; D is possibly TRBD1 (5 bases). V lost 3 bases and J 6 bases, leaving 16 bases between the germline ends. The CDR3 spans 14 residues. Germline V gene sequence: CDR1 SGDLS, CDR2 YYNGEE. Here the CDR3 reads CASSGGTGWGEQYF. The CDR3, as DNA: TGTGCCAGCAGCGGGGGAACAGGCTGGGGCGAGCAGTACTTC.

This chain uses TRBV2 with TRBJ2-2; D perhaps matches TRBD2 (5 bases). CDR3 length equals 15 residues. V dropped 2 bases and J dropped 6 bases, with 13 bases sitting between them. Germline V gives CDR1 SNHLY, CDR2 FYNNEI. The chain's CDR3 is CASSEQDSFSGELFF. CDR3 nucleotide sequence: TGTGCCAGCAGTGAACAGGACTCCTTTTCCGGGGAGCTGTTTTTT.

The V gene is TRBV21-1, the J gene TRBJ2-5; TRBD1, the table's D call, was not compared with the DNA. TRBV21-1 is marked as a pseudogene. The CDR3 has 14 amino acids. CDR3 protein: CASSWGQTQETQYF. The CDR3 DNA sequence: TGTGCCAGCAGCTGGGGACAGACACAAGAGACCCAGTACTTC.

The chain uses TRBV19 and TRBJ1-2; perhaps TRBD1 as D (5 bases). From germline, CDR1 is LNHDA and CDR2 SQIVND (reference sequence). Trimming stripped 8 bases from V and 2 bases from J, with 15 bases between. The CDR3 covers 14 residues. The CDR3 DNA reads as TGTGCCAGTTATGGGGCCCCCCGGAACTATGGCTACACCTTC. This translates into CASYGAPRNYGYTF.

The chain uses TRBV15 and TRBJ1-2; D unresolved. The CDR3 sequence is 15 residues long. Trimming removed 0 bases at V and 7 bases at J, with 15 bases between. Germline lookup yields CDR1 LNHNV and CDR2 YYDKDF (reference sequence). The CDR3: CATSRDAGYMAGYTF. CDR3 coding DNA: TGTGCCACCAGCAGAGATGCGGGCTACATGGCTGGCTACACCTTC.

The V and J genes are TRBV9 and TRBJ1-4, with D hard to call. This CDR3 spans 15 amino acids. V was clipped by 6 bases and J by 8 bases, with 20 bases between them. Germline V gives CDR1 SGDLS, CDR2 YYNGEE. For the CDR3, the DNA is TGTGCCAGCAACCCTTCGGGTCTAACCAAGGAAAAACTGTTTTTT. It specifies CASNPSGLTKEKLFF.

The rearrangement joins TRBV4-3 to TRBJ1-2; a weak D match, TRBD1 (6 bases). V was clipped by 1 base and J by 0 bases, with 15 bases between them. Germline V gene sequence: CDR1 LGHNA, CDR2 YSLEER. The CDR3 extends over 17 amino acids. Here the CDR3 reads CASSQASTGLANYGYTF. The CDR3 DNA reads TGCGCCAGCAGCCAAGCATCCACAGGGCTGGCTAACTATGGCTACACCTTC.